Its frequency marks the clone carrying this TCR beta chain as medium-sized (0.01 to 0.1%). Its antigen is not identified. The data derive from a study of T cell clusters in autoimmune cytopenias. The overall study: The median distinct TRB clonotype count was approximately 2,500 per sample, from a median 51,575 reads.

Multiplex touch-down PCR amplified TRB using TRB-A and TRB-B pools in one tube. TCRdb re-called the multiplex PCR reads and gives one entry per CDR3 protein, without DNA. The ten most abundant clones cover approximately 3% of a sample with thousands of distinct CDR3 sequences. Each sample's input was about 250 ng genomic DNA, some 34,000 genome equivalents. Overall study results and limits: TRB repertoire shifts in secondary cytopenia and chronic lymphocytic leukemia mostly reflected lymphoma, not autoimmunity. Compared with active autoimmune hepatitis patients, healthy donors showed almost three-fold more exclusive TRB clusters. No experiment has yet validated the function of the T cell clusters defined in silico.

This CDR3 spans 13 amino acids. Germline loops: CDR1 MNHEY, CDR2 SVGAGI. The rearrangement uses TRBV6-5 and TRBJ2-3; checking the TCRdb D call of TRBD1 is not possible without DNA. This TCR was sampled from a human donor with an autoimmune cytopenia or autoimmune hepatitis (not recorded which). Specimen: peripheral blood. CDR3 sequence: CAIRDQYTDTQYF.